Listed below are T cell receptor beta chains from one sample, sequenced in a study of blood T cell repertoires in COVID-19. Produced via immunoSEQ multiplex PCR; TCRdb's table is partial and in-frame only. Of about 74,000 clones listed, 70% to 80% are singletons. Source material: peripheral blood. The receptors come from a human donor in a cohort sampled during active COVID-19. Both conserved end residues are part of each CDR3. Some rows mark clone size as missing; the rest say once, few, many or name a class of expanded clone.

J gene,clone size,V gene,CDR3 protein
TRBJ1-1,few,TRBV5-4,CASSPQGTEAFF
TRBJ2-6,few,TRBV27,CASAMRGANVLTF
TRBJ1-6,NA,TRBV18,CASSPRQGHSPLHF
TRBJ1-5,NA,TRBV19,CASSSNPNYSNQPQHF
TRBJ2-1,NA,TRBV18,CATRTSGYNEQFF
TRBJ1-6,NA,TRBV10-3,CAISVRTNNSPLHF
TRBJ1-1,NA,TRBV3-1/TRBV3-2,CASSHTDRDTEAFF
TRBJ2-4,NA,TRBV7-2,CASSNRNGQPLQYF
TRBJ2-1,NA,TRBV27,CASSLRGEQFF
TRBJ1-2,NA,TRBV6-5,CASRRQNNYGYTF
TRBJ1-1,NA,TRBV5-1,CASSFGETGKAFF
TRBJ2-3,NA,TRBV3-1/TRBV3-2,CASSQDQASGSDTQYF
TRBJ2-7,NA,TRBV6-5,CASSYSLIAGEQYF
TRBJ2-1,NA,TRBV7-9,CADTQGNENEQFF
TRBJ1-3,few,TRBV28,CASSLWGQGSGNTIYF
TRBJ2-4,once,TRBV6-5,CASSPNNIQYF
TRBJ2-7,NA,TRBV4-1,CASSQVTGLEQYF
TRBJ2-3,NA,TRBV5-1,CASSLVPGSTDTQYF
TRBJ2-3,once,TRBV2,CASRGQGGNTQYF
TRBJ2-7,NA,TRBV6-6,CASSANRVDEQYF
TRBJ2-5,NA,TRBV6-1,CASSERDRAPRETQYF
TRBJ2-5,few,TRBV7-9,CASSPGTGSTRETQYF
TRBJ2-6,NA,TRBV10-3,CAISESGGPGANVLTF
TRBJ2-7,NA,TRBV18,CASSAGQEGLYEQYF
TRBJ1-6,NA,TRBV6-5,CASTTGTQNSPLHF
TRBJ2-7,NA,TRBV6-1,CASSEDGRGEQYF
TRBJ2-7,NA,TRBV4-1,CASSLYRGSYEQYF
TRBJ1-3,NA,TRBV30,CAWSVLGQGNTIYF
TRBJ2-3,NA,TRBV7-9,CASSPRPDLRTDTQYF